This T cell receptor beta chain is drawn from a study of T cell responses to AZD1222 COVID-19 vaccine. The overall study: Some second doses came at about 4 weeks and others at about 12 weeks; these were pooled.

This clone was observed a handful of times. The target antigen is unknown. The protocol was immunoSEQ multiplex PCR, while the TCRdb copy is restricted to in-frame clones and leaves out a portion. This sample has approximately 100,000 clones, with approximately 93% found just once. The V gene's germline CDR1 is SGHNT and CDR2 YENEEA. This CDR3 has 16 amino acids. Deletions cut 5 bases from V and 7 bases from J, with 21 bases between. Broader study findings: In the spike-specific TCR repertoire, nearly half reportedly target unmutated variant regions. The CD4 TCRs associated with vaccination extended across spike and predominated at 160-218 and 743-854.

The sample in question was peripheral blood, obtained on day 0 of AZD1222 vaccination. This TCR was sampled from an adult in good health. J is TRBJ2-1 and V is TRBV11-3; D tentatively fits TRBD1 or TRBD2 (6 bases each). CDR3 protein: CASSRPWGASGNEQFF. DNA for the CDR3: TGTGCCAGCAGCCGTCCGTGGGGGGCGAGTGGTAATGAGCAGTTCTTC.